This TCR beta chain emerged from a study of CD8+ T cells in alopecia areata. In germline, CDR1 is SNHLY, CDR2 FYNNEI. Trimming removed 3 bases from V and 7 bases from J, with 13 bases in between. This CDR3 is built from 14 residues. Sequencing templates came from extracted RNA that was reverse transcribed into cDNA. Using immunoSEQ multiplex PCR, the repertoire was profiled, and TCRdb retains in-frame clones only, with some absent. Of 90,000 to 150,000 clones listed, around 61% are singletons. In regard to this clone: Its antigen is as yet unknown.

Points from the study as a whole: Against the mouse data, patients shared TCRs less clearly, possibly for HLA reasons. Scalp repertoires also include resident alphabeta T cells from normal skin.

What was sequenced was CD4+ T cells sorted from blood. The sequence was obtained from a human donor in good health. V usage is TRBV2 and J usage is TRBJ2-1; no reliable D call. The CDR3 coding sequence is TGTGCCAGCAGTGAGGTCGGGTTTTCGAATGAGCAGTTCTTC. Translating gives CASSEVGFSNEQFF.